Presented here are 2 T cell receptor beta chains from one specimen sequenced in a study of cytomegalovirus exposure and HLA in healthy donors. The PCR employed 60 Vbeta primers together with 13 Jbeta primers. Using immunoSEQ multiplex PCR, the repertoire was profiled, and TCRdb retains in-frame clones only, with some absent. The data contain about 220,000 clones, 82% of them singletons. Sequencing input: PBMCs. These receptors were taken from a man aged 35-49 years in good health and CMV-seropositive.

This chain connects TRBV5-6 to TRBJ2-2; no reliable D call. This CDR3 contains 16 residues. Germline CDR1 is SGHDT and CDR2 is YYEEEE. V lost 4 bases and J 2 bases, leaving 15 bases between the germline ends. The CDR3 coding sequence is TGTGCCAGCAGCACCTACCGGGTTACAAACACCGGGGAGCTGTTTTTT. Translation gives CASSTYRVTNTGELFF.

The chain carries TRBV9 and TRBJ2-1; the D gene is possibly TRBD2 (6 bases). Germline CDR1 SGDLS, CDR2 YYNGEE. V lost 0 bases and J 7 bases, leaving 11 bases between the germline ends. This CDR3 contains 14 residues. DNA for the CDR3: TGTGCCAGCAGCGTAGAGGATAGCGGTAATGAGCAGTTCTTC. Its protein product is CASSVEDSGNEQFF.